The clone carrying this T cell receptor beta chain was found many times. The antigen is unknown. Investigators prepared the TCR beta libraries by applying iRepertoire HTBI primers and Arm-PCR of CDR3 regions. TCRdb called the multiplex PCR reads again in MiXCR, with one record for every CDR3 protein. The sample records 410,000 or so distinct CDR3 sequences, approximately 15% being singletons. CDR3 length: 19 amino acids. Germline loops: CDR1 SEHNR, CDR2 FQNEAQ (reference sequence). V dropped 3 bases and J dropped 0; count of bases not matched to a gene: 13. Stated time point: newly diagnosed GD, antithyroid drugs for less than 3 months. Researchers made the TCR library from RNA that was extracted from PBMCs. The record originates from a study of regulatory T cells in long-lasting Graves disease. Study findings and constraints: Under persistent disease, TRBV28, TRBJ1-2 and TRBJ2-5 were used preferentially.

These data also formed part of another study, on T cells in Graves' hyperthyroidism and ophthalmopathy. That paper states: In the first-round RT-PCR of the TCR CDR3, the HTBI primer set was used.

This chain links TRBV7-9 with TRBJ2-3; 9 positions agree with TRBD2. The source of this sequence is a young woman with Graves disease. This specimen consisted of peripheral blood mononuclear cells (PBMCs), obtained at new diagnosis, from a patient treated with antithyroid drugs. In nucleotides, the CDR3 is TGTGCCAGCAGCTTTACTAGCGGGCAGCCGAGGGCTAGCACAGATACGCAGTATTTT. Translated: CASSFTSGQPRASTDTQYF. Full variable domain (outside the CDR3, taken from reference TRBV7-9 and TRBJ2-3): DTGVSQNPRHKITKRGQNVTFRCDPISEHNRLYWYRQTLGQGPEFLTYFQNEAQLEKSRLLSDRFSAERPKGSFSTLEIQRTEQGDSAMYLCASSFTSGQPRASTDTQYFGPGTRLTVL.